This entry lists 9 T cell receptor beta chains sequenced from one sample in a study of shared clonotypes between healthy human individuals. Sequenced by immunoSEQ multiplex PCR; TCRdb stores in-frame clones only, minus some. This sample yields about 2,500,000 clones, of which roughly nine tenths are seen a single time; around 0.15% belongs to the top ten. Sequencing was done on a sample of naive CD4+ T cells sorted from blood. Subset reported: CD45RA+ positively selected. The receptor source for this set is a man between 18 and 35 years old in good health.

As regards this clone: In the same sample, other DNA sequences code for this CDR3. This chain joins TRBV6-5 and TRBJ2-7; the D gene could be TRBD1 or TRBD2 (5 bases each). Trimming shortened V by 8 bases and J by 3 bases, and 11 bases separated the two germline ends. This CDR3 is built from 12 residues. Germline CDR1 reads MNHEY; CDR2 reads SVGAGI. The CDR3 protein is CASRGSSYEQYF. The CDR3 region has the DNA TGTGCCAGCCGGGGCTCGAGCTACGAGCAGTACTTC.

On this clone itself: The sample carries other DNA sequences with the same CDR3. The rearrangement uses TRBV2 and TRBJ1-1; D is unclear. Germline V gene data show CDR1 as SNHLY and CDR2 as FYNNEI. Trimming took 6 bases from V and 1 from J, leaving 6 bases between them. This CDR3 is built from 12 residues. Written as DNA, the CDR3 is TGTGCCAGCAGCACCCGGAACACTGAAGCTTTCTTT. Translation: CASSTRNTEAFF.

This clone showed up just once. V is TRBV6-5 and J is TRBJ2-7; D unclear. CDR3 size: 14 residues. Trimming took 2 bases from V and 6 from J, leaving 14 bases between them. Germline CDR1 is MNHEY and CDR2 is SVGAGI. CDR3 region: CASSYTRNAAEQYF. The CDR3 DNA reads as TGTGCCAGCAGTTACACCCGAAACGCGGCCGAGCAGTACTTC.

The rearrangement joins TRBV18 to TRBJ1-3; 8 bases map to TRBD1. Germline assignment: CDR1 KGHSH and CDR2 LQKENI. The CDR3 has 17 amino acids. V lost 3 bases to trimming and J lost 0 bases; unmatched junction nucleotides: 7. The CDR3 loop reads CASSPSTGDVSGNTIYF. CDR3 sequence (DNA): TGTGCCAGCTCACCGTCGACAGGGGATGTCTCTGGAAACACCATATATTTT. The variable domain in full, completed from reference TRBV18 and TRBJ1-3, reads NAGVMQNPRHLVRRRGQEARLRCSPMKGHSHVYWYRQLPEEGLKFMVYLQKENIIDESGMPKERFSAEFPKEGPSILRIQQVVRGDSAAYFCASSPSTGDVSGNTIYFGEGSWLTVV.

This chain joins TRBV5-6 and TRBJ1-1, with TRBD1 matching over 7 bases. Germline V gene sequence: CDR1 SGHDT, CDR2 YYEEEE. The CDR3 extends over 13 amino acids. Trimming cost V 1 base and J 10 bases; bases outside gene matches: 7. The CDR3 loop reads CASSLQQGVTAFF. CDR3 nucleotide sequence: TGTGCCAGCAGCTTGCAGCAGGGGGTAACAGCTTTCTTT.

The J gene is TRBJ2-7, the V gene TRBV2; a possible D gene is TRBD1 (6 bases). Germline assignment: CDR1 SNHLY and CDR2 FYNNEI. V lost 6 bases, J lost 1 base, and 13 bases lay in between. This CDR3 contains 14 residues. The CDR3 protein is CASRETGQSYEQYF. The CDR3 DNA reads TGTGCCAGCAGAGAAACGGGACAATCCTACGAGCAGTACTTC. Looking up the rest from reference TRBV2 and TRBJ2-7 gives the full variable domain: EPEVTQTPSHQVTQMGQEVILRCVPISNHLYFYWYRQILGQKVEFLVSFYNNEISEKSEIFDDQFSVERPDGSNFTLKIRSTKLEDSAMYFCASRETGQSYEQYFGPGTRLTVT.

The chain recombines TRBV30 with TRBJ1-1, with 7 positions matching TRBD1. Germline V gene lookup returns CDR1 GTSNPN and CDR2 SVGIG (reference sequence). J was trimmed by 6 bases and V by 1 base; bases with no gene match: 5. The CDR3 contains 13 residues. CDR3 loop: CAWSAYTGAEAFF. CDR3 bases: TGTGCCTGGAGTGCCTACACAGGGGCTGAAGCTTTCTTT.

V and J are TRBV7-2 and TRBJ1-2; weak D call: TRBD1 (6 bases). Germline-derived CDR1 and CDR2 are SGHTA and FQGNSA. Trimming removed 2 bases from V and 1 base from J, with 8 bases in between. The CDR3 is 14 amino acids. CDR3 in amino acids: CASSLRGGNYGYTF. CDR3 bases: TGTGCCAGCAGCTTAAGGGGGGGTAACTATGGCTACACCTTC.

This chain links TRBV6-1 with TRBJ2-5, with D maybe TRBD1 (8 bases). The V and J ends lost 6 bases and 7 bases respectively, with 18 bases between them. Germline CDR1 MNHNS, CDR2 SASEGT. The CDR3 covers 14 residues. The CDR3 reads CASRRQGPGGTQYF. CDR3 coding DNA: TGTGCCAGCAGGAGACAGGGGCCGGGAGGGACCCAGTACTTC.